Listed below are T cell receptor beta chains from one sample, sequenced in a study of Graves' ophthalmopathy and Graves' hyperthyroidism. TCRdb independently ran MiXCR on the multiplex PCR reads; one entry per CDR3 protein. This table has approximately 1.2 million distinct CDR3 sequences, about 36% appearing once. Sequencing was performed on peripheral blood or thyroid tissue (not recorded which). These TCRs come from an adult man with Graves' hyperthyroidism. The CDR3 runs from the conserved cysteine through the conserved F or W. The D gene is left open where the match is weak. Clone size is shown for a subset of rows, as once, few, many or a class of expanded clone.

clone size,V gene,J gene,D gene,CDR3 protein,CDR3 DNA
-,TRBV6-5,TRBJ2-6,-,CASSYEQGVPGANVLTF,TGTGCCAGCAGTTACGAACAGGGAGTCCCTGGGGCCAACGTCCTGACTTTC
once,TRBV5-1,TRBJ2-7,TRBD2,CASSYSGIGGRASYEQYF,TGCGCCAGCAGTTACTCAGGTATCGGCGGGAGGGCCTCCTACGAGCAGTACTTC
-,TRBV7-9,TRBJ1-6,-,CASSQGFRQSGSPLHF,TGCGCCAGCAGCCAAGGTTTTAGACAGAGCGGCTCACCCCTCCACTTT
many,TRBV25-1,TRBJ2-7,-,CASSESGRPLWYEQYF,TGTGCCAGCAGTGAATCAGGACGGCCGCTCTGGTACGAGCAGTACTTC
-,TRBV14,TRBJ2-7,-,CASSSLNGARYEQYF,TGTGCCAGCAGCTCTCTCAACGGGGCCCGCTACGAGCAGTACTTC
-,TRBV30,TRBJ1-2,-,CAWGSERNYGYTF,TGTGCCTGGGGGTCTGAGAGGAACTATGGCTACACCTTC
-,TRBV27,TRBJ1-3,-,CASRLTGDSGNTIYF,TGTGCCAGCAGGCTAACAGGCGACTCTGGAAACACCATATATTTT
many,TRBV7-2,TRBJ2-7,-,CASSSPRGEQYF,TGTGCCAGCAGCTCTCCCAGGGGCGAGCAGTACTTC
-,TRBV9,TRBJ1-2,-,CASSVGWGTNYGYTF,TGTGCCAGCAGCGTAGGGTGGGGGACTAACTATGGCTACACCTTC
-,TRBV28,TRBJ2-5,-,CASSLFEETQYF,TGTGCCAGCAGTTTGTTTGAAGAGACCCAGTACTTC
many,TRBV7-8,TRBJ1-5,-,CASSLVWGGNQPQHF,TGTGCCAGCAGCTTAGTATGGGGTGGCAATCAGCCCCAGCATTTT
-,TRBV7-6,TRBJ1-1,TRBD1,CASSRNQGAQMNTEAFF,TGTGCCAGCAGCCGAAATCAGGGGGCACAAATGAACACTGAAGCTTTCTTT
many,TRBV20-1,TRBJ2-7,-,CSATSEANTYEQYF,TGCAGTGCTACTAGTGAGGCCAATACCTACGAGCAGTACTTC
few,TRBV6-5,TRBJ1-1,-,CASSRTEIQLNTEAFF,TGTGCCAGCAGCCGGACGGAGATCCAATTGAACACTGAAGCTTTCTTT
-,TRBV7-2,TRBJ1-2,-,CASSGYGGYTF,TGTGCCAGCAGCGGGTACGGTGGCTACACCTTC
few,TRBV28,TRBJ1-5,-,CASSWRGQPQHF,TGTGCCAGCAGTTGGAGAGGGCAGCCCCAGCATTTT
few,TRBV6-5,TRBJ2-7,TRBD2,CASSYALAGGAYEQYF,TGTGCCAGCAGTTACGCCCTAGCGGGAGGGGCCTACGAGCAGTACTTC
many,TRBV14,TRBJ1-1,-,CASSSDSSRDTEAFF,TGTGCCAGCAGCTCCGACAGCTCCAGGGACACTGAAGCTTTCTTT
few,TRBV20-1,TRBJ2-5,TRBD1,CGQGTETQYF,TGCGGACAGGGGACGGAGACCCAGTACTTC
few,TRBV14,TRBJ2-1,-,CAISETWTEIYNEQFF,TGTGCCATCAGTGAGACTTGGACAGAGATATACAATGAGCAGTTCTTC
many,TRBV7-2,TRBJ1-2,-,CASSSLQGRGYTF,TGTGCCAGCAGCTCTTTACAGGGAAGGGGCTACACCTTC
many,TRBV19,TRBJ1-2,-,CASSISPRTIYGYTF,TGTGCCAGTAGTATTAGTCCCAGGACGATCTATGGCTACACCTTC
-,TRBV5-4,TRBJ2-6,TRBD1,CASSMGGQGYSGANVLTF,TGTGCCAGCAGCATGGGGGGACAGGGCTACTCTGGGGCCAACGTCCTGACTTTC
-,TRBV7-2,TRBJ2-7,TRBD1,CASSDRGLDYEQYF,TGTGCCAGCAGCGACAGGGGACTCGACTACGAGCAGTACTTC